This TCR beta chain was obtained from a study of shared clonotypes between healthy human individuals. The CDR3 has 15 residues. The V gene lost 1 base and the J gene lost 8 bases, with 15 bases spanning the gap. Germline V gene data show CDR1 as SGHVS and CDR2 as FNYEAQ. The data were produced by immunoSEQ multiplex PCR, yet TCRdb's version contains in-frame clones alone and is incomplete. Of roughly 2 million clones listed, roughly 94% are singletons. The sample was naive CD4+ T cells sorted from blood. Stated subset: CD45RA+ positively selected. The chain carries TRBV7-6 and TRBJ2-1, with a weak D call TRBD1 (6 bases). This clonotype was sampled from a man aged 18 to 30 in good health. CDR3 residues: CASSLVGSTGHEQFF. CDR3 DNA sequence: TGTGCCAGCAGCTTAGTGGGGAGTACAGGGCATGAGCAGTTCTTC.